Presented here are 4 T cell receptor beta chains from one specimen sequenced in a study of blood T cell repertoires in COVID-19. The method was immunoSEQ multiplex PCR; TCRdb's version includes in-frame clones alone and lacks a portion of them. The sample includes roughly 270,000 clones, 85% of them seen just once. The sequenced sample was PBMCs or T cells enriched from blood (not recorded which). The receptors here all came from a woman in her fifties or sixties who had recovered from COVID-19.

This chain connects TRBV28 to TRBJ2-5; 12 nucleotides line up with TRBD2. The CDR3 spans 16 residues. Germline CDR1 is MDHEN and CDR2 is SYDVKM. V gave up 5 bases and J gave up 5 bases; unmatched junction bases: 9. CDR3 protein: CASSPGLAGRSETQYF. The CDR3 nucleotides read TGTGCCAGCAGTCCAGGACTAGCGGGAAGGTCTGAGACCCAGTACTTC.

CDR3 nucleotides: TGCAGCGCCCCGGGACAGGGTTCCTACAATGAGCAGTTCTTC. Encoded protein: CSAPGQGSYNEQFF. V usage is TRBV29-1 and J usage is TRBJ2-1, with 9 bases matching TRBD1. V lost 7 bases to trimming and J lost 1 base; unmatched junction nucleotides: 5. The CDR3 has 14 residues. CDR1 is SQVTM and CDR2 is ANQGSEA in the germline V gene.

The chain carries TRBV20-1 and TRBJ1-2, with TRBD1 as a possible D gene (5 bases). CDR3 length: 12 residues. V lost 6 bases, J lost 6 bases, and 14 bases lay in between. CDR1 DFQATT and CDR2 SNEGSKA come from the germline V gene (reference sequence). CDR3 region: CSASPGLDGYTF. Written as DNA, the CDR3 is TGCAGTGCCAGTCCAGGGTTGGATGGCTACACCTTC.

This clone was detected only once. The chain's CDR3 is CASSLSIYGYTF. The CDR3 DNA reads as TGTGCCAGCAGTTTATCAATCTATGGCTACACCTTC. The chain has TRBV28 and TRBJ1-2, with no clear D. Germline V lookup: CDR1 MDHEN, CDR2 SYDVKM. V shed 1 base and J shed 4 bases, with 4 bases lying between them. This CDR3 region has 12 residues.